This T cell receptor beta chain was recovered during a study of CD8+CD57+ T cells in acquired aplastic anemia (dated by TCRdb to 2017 to 2018). Context from the whole study: DNA extracted from sorted CD4+ and CD8+ cells had a mean of approximately 3.4 ug, with a range of roughly 0.18 to 27.4 ug.

TCR repertoires of sorted CD4+ and CD8+ blood T cells from severe aplastic anemia patients and healthy subjects were deep-sequenced in the study. Ficoll-Paque density gradient centrifugation was used to isolate peripheral blood mononuclear cells. Before DNA was extracted, CD4+ and CD8+ T cells were sorted using either FACS or magnetic beads. A distance of 4 bases separates the germline ends of V and J, which lose 3 bases and 3 bases respectively. The CDR3 numbers 12 residues from cysteine through phenylalanine. CDR3 DNA only is kept here, 36 bases in frame from base 1. Summary of the overall study and its limitations: Around 31 CD8+ CDR3 sequences were shared between patients and controls but appeared highly expressed in patients and within their immunodominant clones. Patients and healthy controls showed no significant difference in CD8+ Simpson's diversity (P=0.060).

TCR beta VDJ combination and CDR3 sequence profiling used genomic DNA as the template. TCR repertoire sequencing was run on an Illumina HiSeq 2000. Under the source paper's analysis protocol: Repertoires were assessed using TRBV/TRBJ rearrangement plots, CDR3 size and DJ length profiles, and Simpson's diversity index. The most abundant DNA sequence in the deep sequencing data was taken as the immunodominant clone. CDR3 amino acid sequences were screened for sharing across subjects and were compared with published repertoires and the VDJdb database. Through fastp at Q25 and MiXCR, TCRdb rebuilt clones from the public reads, retaining in-frame beta chains. Each record represents a unique CDR3 protein, reported with the most common genes and DNA among its rows. What appears here as the V and J calls and clone size reflects TCRdb's work, not the paper's. A total of under 350,000 distinct CDR3 sequences appear in this sample, around 60% of them only once. 8% of the sample is taken by the ten largest.

In this sample, this clonotype turned up many times. It lacks a known antigen. Per-nucleotide qualities are absent, and no much larger clonotype sits a single base away. The rearrangement combines TRBV12-3 or TRBV12-4 with TRBJ2-3; no D gene call is confident. What was sequenced was sorted CD4+, CD8+, or CD8+CD57+ T cells (not recorded which) from PBMCs. This clonotype was sampled from a human donor with severe aplastic anemia or a healthy control (not recorded which). The DNA reads as follows: TGTGCCAGCAGTTTTATAACAGATACGCAGTATTTT. Protein translation: CASSFITDTQYF.